The present TCR beta chain was sequenced within a study of blood T cell repertoires in COVID-19. Study-wide background: Some COVID-19 samples were acute and others convalescent; all came from the United States, Italy and Spain. T cells, B-cell-depleted T cells, or PBMCs provided the cDNA or gDNA that served as material.

In germline, CDR1 is KGHSH, CDR2 LQKENI. This CDR3 is 16 amino acids long. V gave up 3 bases and J gave up 1 base, with 13 bases separating them. Under the authors' procedure: Nucleated cell counts were estimated from reference gene primer amplification. The repertoire was sequenced with immunoSEQ multiplex PCR; TCRdb's copy has only in-frame clones and lacks some. That table furnishes V, J and clone size, whereas the DNA furnished D and trimming. The repertoire holds around 310,000 clones, with approximately 90% as singletons. The genes are TRBV18 and TRBJ2-4; no firm D call. Sequencing was done on a sample of peripheral blood. The clonotype comes from an older woman with acute or convalescent COVID-19. The DNA of the CDR3 is TGTGCCAGCTCACCCGATCACTTCTCGGCCAAAAACATTCAGTACTTC. This codes for CASSPDHFSAKNIQYF.